A selection of T cell receptor beta chains follows, all from one sample in a study of human CD8 memory T cell subsets. TCRdb reprocessed the 5' RACE reads, keeping one entry per CDR3 protein, no DNA. In total, the table holds roughly 17,000 distinct CDR3 sequences. Sequencing was carried out using CD8+ stem-like memory T cells (TSCM and TCM) sorted from PBMCs. These receptors were collected from a human donor in good health. The CDR3 runs from the conserved cysteine through the conserved F or W. Each record gives: J gene, V gene, clone size, CDR3 protein. Some rows mark clone size as missing; the rest say once, few, many or name a class of expanded clone.

>TRBJ2-3|TRBV29-1|NA
CSVEDAGRSTDTQYF
>TRBJ2-3|TRBV12-3/TRBV12-4|NA
CASGVPVSGGQNAQYF
>TRBJ2-1|TRBV19|NA
CASLLGDEQFF
>TRBJ2-1|TRBV6-6|NA
CASSYTNYNEQFF
>TRBJ2-7|TRBV19|NA
CATGTDLYYEQYF
>TRBJ2-7|TRBV5-8|NA
CASTSNEGLAETYEQYF
>TRBJ2-7|TRBV7-9|NA
CASSLDPVMYF
>TRBJ1-2|TRBV6-5|NA
CASSYKPDFNYGYTF
>TRBJ2-7|TRBV29-1|NA
CSVEDLTSGRTYEQYF
>TRBJ2-2|TRBV7-6|NA
CASSLALTSGSVTGELFF
>TRBJ2-7|TRBV27|NA
CASSLRGGYEQYF
>TRBJ2-1|TRBV3-1|NA
CASSHGVGRGQFF
>TRBJ2-7|TRBV2|NA
CASIPGTAYSYEQYF
>TRBJ2-1|TRBV28|medium-sized
CASSPPGLAGYNEQFF
>TRBJ1-4|TRBV4-1|NA
CASSQDPGGSSGKLFF
>TRBJ1-4|TRBV7-9|NA
CASSLVGDATNEKLFF
>TRBJ2-3|TRBV4-3|NA
CASSDAGTSGTSTDTQYF
>TRBJ2-1|TRBV3-1|NA
CASSREGQGLNEQFF
>TRBJ2-7|TRBV5-4|NA
CASSLGTGPNYEQYF
>TRBJ2-1|TRBV5-5|NA
CASSPDEYNEQFF
>TRBJ1-2|TRBV11-2|NA
CASSPRQQNYGYTF
>TRBJ1-5|TRBV6-6|NA
CASSYSRTTWTDREKPSNQPQHF
>TRBJ1-2|TRBV25-1|NA
CASSDPRGHDYGYTF
>TRBJ1-1|TRBV2|NA
CASSEYRVNTEAFF
>TRBJ1-1|TRBV19|medium-sized
CASSMGSTEAFF
>TRBJ2-7|TRBV2|NA
CASSNSGGPSYEQYF
>TRBJ2-1|TRBV30|NA
CAWERTSRVRNEQFF
>TRBJ1-4|TRBV7-6|NA
CASSGYLGLGLKLFF
>TRBJ2-1|TRBV11-1|NA
CASSFLSSAGVTEQFF
>TRBJ2-7|TRBV3-1|NA
CASSQEDYEQYF
>TRBJ2-1|TRBV12-3/TRBV12-4|NA
CASSLIAPPSYNEQFF
>TRBJ2-7|TRBV20-1|NA
CSARFGGRYEQYF
>TRBJ2-7|TRBV7-9|NA
CASSLDSSGNLDEQYF